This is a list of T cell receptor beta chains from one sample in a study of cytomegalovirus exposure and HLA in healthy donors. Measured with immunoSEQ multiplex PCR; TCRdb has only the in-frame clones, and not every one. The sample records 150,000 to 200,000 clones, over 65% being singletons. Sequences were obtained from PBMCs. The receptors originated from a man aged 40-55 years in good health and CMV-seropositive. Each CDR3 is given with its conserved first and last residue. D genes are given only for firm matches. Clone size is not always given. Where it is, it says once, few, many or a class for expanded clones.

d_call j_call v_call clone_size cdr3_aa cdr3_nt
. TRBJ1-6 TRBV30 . CAWSDMTYSPLHF TGTGCCTGGAGTGACATGACTTATTCACCCCTCCACTTT
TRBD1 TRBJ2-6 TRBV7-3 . CASSLVGITGVNSGANVLTF TGTGCCAGCAGCTTAGTAGGGATAACAGGGGTGAACTCTGGGGCCAACGTCCTGACTTTC
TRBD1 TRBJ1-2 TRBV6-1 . CASSGGQGGARGYGYTF TGTGCCAGCAGTGGCGGACAGGGGGGAGCCCGGGGCTATGGCTACACCTTC
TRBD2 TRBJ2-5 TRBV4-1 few CASSQDAGDETQYF TGCGCCAGCAGTCAAGATGCGGGGGATGAGACCCAGTACTTC
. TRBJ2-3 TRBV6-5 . CASSYPLASDTQYF TGTGCCAGCAGTTACCCGCTTGCGTCAGATACGCAGTATTTT
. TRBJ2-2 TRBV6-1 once CASSRLQGSGELFF TGTGCCAGCAGTCGACTCCAGGGATCCGGGGAGCTGTTTTTT
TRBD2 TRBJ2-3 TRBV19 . CASSIVSGGPDSDTQYF TGTGCCAGTAGTATCGTGTCGGGGGGGCCTGATTCAGATACGCAGTATTTT
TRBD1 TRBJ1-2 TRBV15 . CATSARTGGFYGYTF TGTGCCACCAGCGCCCGGACAGGGGGCTTCTATGGCTACACCTTC
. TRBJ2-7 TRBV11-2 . CASSLDRDRDYEQYF TGTGCCAGCAGCTTAGATCGAGATCGGGACTACGAGCAGTACTTC
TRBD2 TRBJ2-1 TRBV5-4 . CASSSAGAIYSYNEQFF TGTGCCAGCAGCTCAGCGGGGGCCATCTACTCCTACAATGAGCAGTTCTTC
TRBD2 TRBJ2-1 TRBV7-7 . CASSKGTSALTSGEFF TGTGCCAGCAGCAAGGGGACTAGCGCGTTAACAAGCGGGGAGTTCTTC
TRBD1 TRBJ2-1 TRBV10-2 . CASSESTGHNEQFF TGCGCCAGCAGTGAGTCGACAGGGCACAATGAGCAGTTCTTC
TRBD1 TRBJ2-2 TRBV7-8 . CASSPGTGERTGELFF TGTGCCAGCAGCCCCGGGACAGGGGAGAGGACCGGGGAGCTGTTTTTT
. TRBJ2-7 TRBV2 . CASSEGIGAVYEQYF TGTGCCAGCAGTGAAGGGATAGGGGCAGTCTACGAGCAGTACTTC
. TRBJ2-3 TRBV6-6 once CASSQTETDTQYF TGTGCCAGCAGTCAGACAGAAACAGATACGCAGTATTTT
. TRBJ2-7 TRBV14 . CASSQGATYEQYF TGTGCCAGCAGCCAAGGGGCGACCTACGAGCAGTACTTC
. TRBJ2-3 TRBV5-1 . CASSNSGGGHSTDTQYF TGCGCCAGCAGCAATAGTGGGGGGGGACATAGCACAGATACGCAGTATTTT
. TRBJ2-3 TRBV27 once CASSLSGGGYTDTQYF TGTGCCAGCAGTTTATCAGGCGGGGGCTACACAGATACGCAGTATTTT
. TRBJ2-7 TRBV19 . CASSGGNSYEQYF TGTGCCAGTAGTGGGGGGAACTCCTACGAGCAGTACTTC
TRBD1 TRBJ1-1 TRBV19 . CASSTRQGNTEAFF TGTGCCAGTAGTACGAGACAGGGGAACACTGAAGCTTTCTTT
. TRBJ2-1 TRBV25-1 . CASSKPGNEQFF TGTGCCAGCAGTAAACCGGGAAATGAGCAGTTCTTC
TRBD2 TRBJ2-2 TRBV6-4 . CASSALAGTKTGELFF TGTGCCAGCAGTGCACTAGCGGGAACGAAGACCGGGGAGCTGTTTTTT
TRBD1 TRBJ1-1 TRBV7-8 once CASSSGGKNTEAFF TGTGCCAGCAGCTCAGGGGGAAAAAACACTGAAGCTTTCTTT
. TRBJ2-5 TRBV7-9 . CASSSKAGEETQYF TGTGCCAGCAGCTCAAAGGCAGGGGAAGAGACCCAGTACTTC
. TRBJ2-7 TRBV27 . CASRPPYGDNEQYF TGTGCCAGCAGACCCCCCTATGGGGACAACGAGCAGTACTTC
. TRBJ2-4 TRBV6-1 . CASSESHQLGASQYF TGTGCCAGCAGTGAAAGTCACCAGCTGGGGGCTTCCCAGTACTTC
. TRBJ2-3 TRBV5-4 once CASSRTIDTDTQYF TGTGCCAGCAGCCGAACTATCGACACAGATACGCAGTATTTT
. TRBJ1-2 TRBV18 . CASSPASEYGYTF TGTGCCAGCTCACCTGCCAGCGAGTATGGCTACACCTTC
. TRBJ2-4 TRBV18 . CASSPRQGSLTKNIQYF TGTGCCAGCTCACCCAGGCAGGGTAGTCTAACCAAAAACATTCAGTACTTC
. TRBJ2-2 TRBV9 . CASSRPAGSTGELFF TGTGCCAGCAGCCGCCCGGCAGGGTCGACCGGGGAGCTGTTTTTT
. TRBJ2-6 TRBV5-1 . CASRETGSGANVLTF TGCGCCAGCAGGGAAACAGGCTCTGGGGCCAACGTCCTGACTTTC
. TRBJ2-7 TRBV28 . CASSPPPYYEQYF TGTGCCAGCAGTCCACCTCCCTACTACGAGCAGTACTTC
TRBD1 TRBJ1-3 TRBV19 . CASSGQAGMNTIYF TGTGCCAGTAGTGGACAGGCTGGGATGAACACCATATATTTT
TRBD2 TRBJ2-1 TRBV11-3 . CASSAIAGGYNEQFF TGTGCCAGCAGCGCCATAGCGGGAGGTTACAATGAGCAGTTCTTC
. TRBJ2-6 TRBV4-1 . CASSQDSPSVAGANVLTF TGCGCCAGCAGCCAGGACAGCCCCTCGGTAGCTGGGGCCAACGTCCTGACTTTC
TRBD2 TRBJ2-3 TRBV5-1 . CASSLGGTSINTQYF TGCGCCAGCAGCTTGGGGGGGACTAGCATAAATACGCAGTATTTT